This T cell receptor (beta chain) originates from a study of CD8+ T cells in alopecia areata. Overall study context: Treatment comprised oral tofacitinib, 5 to 10 mg twice daily, in treated patients. Whole-study findings and limits: Researchers say the link of baseline CD8+ expansion to response remains uncertain, with one nonresponder. A large proportion of expanded lesional clones were detected persisting in scalp and blood during tofacitinib.

The sample holds a few counts of this clone. Its antigen is unidentified. The V end lost 3 bases, the J end lost 2 bases, and 14 bases lay between the germline ends. The CDR3 spans 15 residues. Germline V gives CDR1 MDHEN, CDR2 SYDVKM. As for treatment: oral pan-JAK inhibitor, 5-10 mg twice daily. Starting from PBMCs, sorting isolated CD4+ and CD8+ T cells. cDNA prepared by RNA extraction and subsequent reverse transcription served as the template for sequencing. Clones were read by immunoSEQ multiplex PCR, and TCRdb kept only the in-frame ones, dropping some. There are approximately 90,000 clones in the sample; about 71% occur only once, and 15% to 20% lies in the top ten.

The origin of this receptor is a human donor with alopecia areata. The sample in question was CD8+ T cells sorted from blood, obtained at week 44, from a patient treated with tofacitinib. The rearrangement uses TRBV28 and TRBJ2-7, with D perhaps matching TRBD1 (6 bases). The CDR3 DNA reads TGTGCCAGCAGTTTCCCCGCACAGGGCACCTACGAGCAGTACTTC. This sequence encodes CASSFPAQGTYEQYF.